The rows below give T cell receptor beta chains drawn from one sample of a study of cytomegalovirus exposure and HLA in healthy donors. Sequencing used immunoSEQ multiplex PCR; TCRdb keeps in-frame clones, though not all of them. The sample carries roughly 120,000 clones, over 70% recorded once. Sequenced material: PBMCs. The receptors here all came from a woman aged 18-30 years in good health and CMV-seronegative. Both conserved end residues are part of each CDR3. D genes are given only for firm matches. Clone size appears in some rows only: once, few, many, or a class for an expanded clone.

- TRBJ1-2 - TRBV29-1 CSVRFTGFGYTF TGCAGCGTGAGATTTACAGGGTTTGGCTACACCTTC
- TRBJ1-4 TRBD1 TRBV28 CASSPRDRLNEKLFF TGTGCCAGCAGTCCCCGGGACAGGCTTAATGAAAAACTGTTTTTT
- TRBJ2-7 - TRBV14 CASSQGGLLEQYF TGTGCCAGCAGCCAAGGCGGGCTCCTGGAGCAGTACTTC
- TRBJ2-5 TRBD2 TRBV5-6 CASSLGLAGQETQYF TGTGCCAGCAGCTTGGGACTAGCGGGGCAAGAGACCCAGTACTTC
- TRBJ1-1 - TRBV6-6 CASRPVDRTTEAFF TGTGCCAGCAGACCCGTTGACAGGACCACTGAAGCTTTCTTT
once TRBJ1-6 - TRBV10-3 CAISDTGLSPLHF TGTGCCATCAGTGATACAGGGTTGTCACCCCTCCACTTT
- TRBJ1-1 TRBD1 TRBV5-1 CASSLRPPGTENTEAFF TGCGCCAGCAGCTTGCGACCTCCCGGGACAGAGAACACTGAAGCTTTCTTT
- TRBJ2-3 TRBD2 TRBV5-1 CASSSFLTSGSSGDTQYF TGCGCCAGCAGCTCCTTCTTGACTAGCGGGAGCTCCGGAGATACGCAGTATTTT
few TRBJ2-2 TRBD2 TRBV4-1 CASRPKVGLAGGHGGELFF TGCGCCAGCAGACCTAAAGTGGGACTAGCGGGGGGGCATGGCGGGGAGCTGTTTTTT
- TRBJ2-1 TRBD2 TRBV2 CASKGVRGGNEQFF TGTGCCAGCAAGGGGGTCCGGGGGGGCAATGAGCAGTTCTTC
once TRBJ2-5 TRBD1 TRBV5-5 CASSQGVQETQYF TGTGCCAGCAGCCAGGGGGTGCAAGAGACCCAGTACTTC
- TRBJ2-5 TRBD1 TRBV6-5 CASSYSLGQGAGTQYF TGTGCCAGCAGTTACTCATTGGGACAGGGGGCCGGGACCCAGTACTTC
once TRBJ1-6 TRBD1 TRBV7-9 CASSQELGQGDSPLHF TGTGCCAGCAGCCAGGAGTTGGGACAGGGTGATTCACCCCTCCACTTT
- TRBJ2-2 - TRBV5-1 CASSLAFNTGELFF TGCGCCAGCAGCTTGGCCTTTAACACCGGGGAGCTGTTTTTT
- TRBJ1-3 - TRBV7-9 CASSLSPNSGNTIYF TGTGCCAGCAGCTTGAGCCCTAACTCTGGAAACACCATATATTTT
- TRBJ2-7 - TRBV15 CATQTGTLSYEQYF TGTGCCACCCAAACGGGGACACTATCCTACGAGCAGTACTTC
- TRBJ1-2 - TRBV30 CAWSSVQGSGYTF TGTGCCTGGAGTAGCGTCCAGGGATCGGGCTACACCTTC
- TRBJ2-1 - TRBV5-1 CASSLGAGNEQFF TGCGCCAGCAGCTTGGGGGCCGGCAATGAGCAGTTCTTC
- TRBJ2-5 TRBD2 TRBV28 CASSPSYSGGAVETQYF TGTGCCAGCAGTCCCTCCTATAGCGGGGGTGCGGTCGAGACCCAGTACTTC
- TRBJ2-5 TRBD1 TRBV25-1 CASKQGDRVSETQYF TGTGCCAGCAAACAAGGGGACAGGGTTTCTGAGACCCAGTACTTC
- TRBJ2-1 - TRBV4-1 CASSQDRTPHNEQFF TGCGCCAGCAGCCAAGATCGGACACCGCACAATGAGCAGTTCTTC
- TRBJ1-1 - TRBV29-1 CSVEYTNTEAFF TGCAGCGTTGAGTACACGAACACTGAAGCTTTCTTT
- TRBJ1-2 TRBD1 TRBV10-3 CAIRGGQSNYGYTF TGTGCCATCAGGGGGGGACAGTCTAACTATGGCTACACCTTC
- TRBJ1-5 TRBD1 TRBV4-1 CASSQVGRGSNQPQHF TGCGCCAGCAGCCAAGTGGGCAGGGGGAGCAATCAGCCCCAGCATTTT
- TRBJ1-2 - TRBV5-1 CASVGEPHYGYTF TGCGCCAGCGTTGGGGAGCCTCACTATGGCTACACCTTC